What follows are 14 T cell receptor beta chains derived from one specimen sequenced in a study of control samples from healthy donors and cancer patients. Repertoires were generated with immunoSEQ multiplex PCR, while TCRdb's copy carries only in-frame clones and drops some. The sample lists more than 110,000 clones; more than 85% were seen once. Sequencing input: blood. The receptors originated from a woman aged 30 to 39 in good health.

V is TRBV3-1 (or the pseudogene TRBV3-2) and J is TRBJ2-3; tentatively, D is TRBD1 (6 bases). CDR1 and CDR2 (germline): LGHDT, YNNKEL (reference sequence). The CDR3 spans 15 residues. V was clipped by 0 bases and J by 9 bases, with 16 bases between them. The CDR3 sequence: CASSQDSTTGNTQYF. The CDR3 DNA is TGTGCCAGCAGCCAAGATTCAACTACAGGGAACACGCAGTATTTT.

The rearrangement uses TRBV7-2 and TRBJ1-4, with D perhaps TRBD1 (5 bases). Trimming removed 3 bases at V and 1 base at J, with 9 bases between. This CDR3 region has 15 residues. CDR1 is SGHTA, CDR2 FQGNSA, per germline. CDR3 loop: CASSLYGGTNEKLFF. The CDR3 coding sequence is TGTGCCAGCAGCTTGTACGGGGGAACTAATGAAAAACTGTTTTTT.

The CDR3 here is CASSEVGGEYGAFF. The CDR3 DNA reads as TGTGCCAGCAGTGAAGTAGGGGGGGAGTACGGGGCTTTCTTT. V and J are TRBV6-1 and TRBJ1-1; possible D gene TRBD1, 6 bases. Per the germline V gene, CDR1 is MNHNS and CDR2 is SASEGT. V lost 1 base and J 11 bases, leaving 17 bases between the germline ends. The CDR3 has 14 residues.

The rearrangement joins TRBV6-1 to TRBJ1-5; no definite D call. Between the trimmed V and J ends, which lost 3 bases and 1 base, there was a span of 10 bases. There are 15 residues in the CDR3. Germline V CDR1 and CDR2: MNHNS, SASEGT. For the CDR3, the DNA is TGTGCCAGCAGTGACAACGGAATGAGCAATCAGCCCCAGCATTTT. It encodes CASSDNGMSNQPQHF.

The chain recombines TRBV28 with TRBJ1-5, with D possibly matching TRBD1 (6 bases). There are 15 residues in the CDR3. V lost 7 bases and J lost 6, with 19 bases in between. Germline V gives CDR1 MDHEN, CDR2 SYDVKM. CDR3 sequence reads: CASTTTGPLVQPQHF. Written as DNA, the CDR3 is TGTGCCAGCACCACGACAGGTCCCCTCGTTCAGCCCCAGCATTTT.

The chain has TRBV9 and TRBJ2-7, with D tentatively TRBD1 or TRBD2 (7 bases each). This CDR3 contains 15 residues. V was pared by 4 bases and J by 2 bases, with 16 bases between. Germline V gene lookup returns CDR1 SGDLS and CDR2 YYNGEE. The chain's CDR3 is CASSPRGDSTYEQYF. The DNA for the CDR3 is TGTGCCAGCAGCCCCCGGGGGGACAGTACCTACGAGCAGTACTTC.

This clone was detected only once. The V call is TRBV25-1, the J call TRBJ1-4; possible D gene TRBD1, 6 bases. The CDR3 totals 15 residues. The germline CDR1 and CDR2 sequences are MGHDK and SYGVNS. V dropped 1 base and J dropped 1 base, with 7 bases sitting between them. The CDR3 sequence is CASSEWGRTNEKLFF. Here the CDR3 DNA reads TGTGCCAGCAGTGAATGGGGGCGAACTAATGAAAAACTGTTTTTT.

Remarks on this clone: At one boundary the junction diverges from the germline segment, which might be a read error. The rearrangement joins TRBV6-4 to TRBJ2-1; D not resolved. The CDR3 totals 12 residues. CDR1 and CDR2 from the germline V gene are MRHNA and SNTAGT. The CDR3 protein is CASSDRTSALIF. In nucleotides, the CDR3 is TGTGCCAGCAGTGACCGGACCTCGGCCCTAATCTTC.

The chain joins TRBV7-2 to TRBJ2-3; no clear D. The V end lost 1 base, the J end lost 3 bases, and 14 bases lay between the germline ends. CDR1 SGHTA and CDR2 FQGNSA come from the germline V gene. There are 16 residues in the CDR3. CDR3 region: CASSLEADLSTDTQYF. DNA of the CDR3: TGTGCCAGCAGCTTAGAGGCGGACCTAAGTACAGATACGCAGTATTTT.

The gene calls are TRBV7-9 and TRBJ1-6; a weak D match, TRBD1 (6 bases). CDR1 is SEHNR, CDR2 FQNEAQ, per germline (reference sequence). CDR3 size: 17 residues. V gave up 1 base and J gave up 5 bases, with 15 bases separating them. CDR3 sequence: CASSLDGGGQDNSPLHF. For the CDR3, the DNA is TGTGCCAGCAGCTTAGACGGCGGGGGGCAGGATAATTCACCCCTCCACTTT.

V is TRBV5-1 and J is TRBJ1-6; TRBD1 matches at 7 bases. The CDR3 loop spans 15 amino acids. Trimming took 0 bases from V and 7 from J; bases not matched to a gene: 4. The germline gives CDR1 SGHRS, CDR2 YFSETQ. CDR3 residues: CASSLDRGENSPLHF. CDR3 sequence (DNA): TGCGCCAGCAGCTTGGACAGGGGAGAAAATTCACCCCTCCACTTT.

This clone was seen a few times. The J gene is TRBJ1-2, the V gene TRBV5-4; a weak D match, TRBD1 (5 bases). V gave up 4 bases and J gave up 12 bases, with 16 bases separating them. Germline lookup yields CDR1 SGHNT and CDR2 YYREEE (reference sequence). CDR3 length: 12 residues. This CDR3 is CASSPAAGSDTF. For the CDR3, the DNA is TGTGCCAGCAGCCCCGCGGCAGGGTCGGACACCTTC. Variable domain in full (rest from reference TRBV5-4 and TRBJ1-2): ETGVTQSPTHLIKTRGQQVTLRCSSQSGHNTVSWYQQALGQGPQFIFQYYREEENGRGNFPPRFSGLQFPNYSSELNVNALELDDSALYLCASSPAAGSDTFGSGTRLTVV.

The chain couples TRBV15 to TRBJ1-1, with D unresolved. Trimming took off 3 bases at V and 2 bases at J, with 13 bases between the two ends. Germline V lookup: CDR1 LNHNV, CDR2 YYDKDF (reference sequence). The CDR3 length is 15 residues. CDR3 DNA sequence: TGTGCCACCAGCAGCGGCCTGGCGGGTAACACTGAAGCTTTCTTT. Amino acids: CATSSGLAGNTEAFF.

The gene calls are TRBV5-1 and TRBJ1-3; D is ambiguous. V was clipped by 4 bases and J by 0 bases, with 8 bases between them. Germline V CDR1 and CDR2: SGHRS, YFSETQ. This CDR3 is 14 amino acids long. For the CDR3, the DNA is TGCGCCAGCAGCCCGGCAAACTCTGGAAACACCATATATTTT. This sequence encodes CASSPANSGNTIYF.